What follows is one T cell receptor (beta chain) and its context. Its antigen is unknown. This entry is derived from a study of cytomegalovirus exposure and HLA in healthy donors. As for the study in general: Later, an analysis reported that the 95 to 150 validation repertoires had used the same platform as the approximately 660 first-cohort repertoires. Notes on the study in general: Using the classifier, cytomegalovirus status was reportedly diagnosed with high specificity and sensitivity. TCR beta chains numbering under 200 were designated cytomegalovirus-associated.

Assay: immunoSEQ multiplex PCR; the TCRdb copy retains only in-frame clones and omits some. The top ten hold around 3% of the sample, which has about 75,000 clones, around 85% seen once. Sequencing input: PBMCs. This receptor was identified in a man younger than 40 in good health and CMV-seronegative.

The CDR3 sequence is CASSPGDSDNEKLFF. The CDR3 bases are TGTGCCAGCAGCCCAGGGGACAGCGATAATGAAAAACTGTTTTTT. The chain couples TRBV4-2 to TRBJ1-4; 7 nucleotides align to TRBD1. J was trimmed by 4 bases and V by 4 bases; bases with no gene match: 6. Germline CDR1 is LGHNA and CDR2 is YNFKEQ. This CDR3 is 15 amino acids long.